This entry lists 27 T cell receptor beta chains sequenced from one sample in a study of CD8 T cells in ankylosing spondylitis. TCRdb processed the 5' RACE reads anew with MiXCR; each CDR3 protein has one entry. The sample consists of 240,000 or so distinct CDR3 sequences, around 9.1% of them appearing once. Sequenced sample: blood, either unsorted or a sorted T cell fraction (not recorded which). Receptor source: a male donor with ankylosing spondylitis or in good health (not recorded which).

This clonotype was seen more than once but under ten times. This chain connects TRBV30 to TRBJ2-1; 13 bases are shared with TRBD2. Germline CDR1 and CDR2: GTSNPN and SVGIG (reference sequence). V shed 3 bases and J 10 bases; nucleotides not matched to a gene: 12. This CDR3 is built from 16 residues. The CDR3 spells CAWRVPGLAGSREQFF. The CDR3 DNA reads TGTGCCTGGAGGGTCCCGGGACTAGCGGGAAGTAGAGAGCAGTTCTTC. The full variable domain, its missing parts supplied by reference TRBV30 and TRBJ2-1, is SQTIHQWPATLVQPVGSPLSLECTVEGTSNPNLYWYRQAAGRGLQLLFYSVGIGQISSEVPQNLSASRPQDRQFILSSKKLLLSDSGFYLCAWRVPGLAGSREQFFGPGTRLTVL.

This clonotype was picked up a small number of times. The chain combines TRBV3-1 with TRBJ2-1; 14 bases fit TRBD2. V lost 0 bases to trimming and J lost 16 bases; unmatched junction nucleotides: 8. Germline V gene data show CDR1 as LGHDT and CDR2 as YNNKEL (reference sequence). This CDR3 is built from 15 residues. This CDR3 reads CASSQEVTSGGAPFF. Written as DNA, the CDR3 is TGTGCCAGCAGCCAAGAGGTGACTAGCGGGGGGGCCCCTTTCTTC.

This clonotype was seen only a few times. The gene calls are TRBV7-9 and TRBJ2-7; the D gene could be TRBD1 or TRBD2 (5 bases each). The length of the CDR3 is 13 residues. Germline V CDR1 and CDR2: SEHNR, FQNEAQ (reference sequence). The DNA for the CDR3 is TGTTTTACCGGGACCCTCGGATCCCACGAGCAGTACTTC. Its protein product is CFTGTLGSHEQYF.

The V gene is TRBV20-1, the J gene TRBJ2-3; the match to TRBD2 covers 12 bases. V dropped 5 bases and J dropped 4; count of bases not matched to a gene: 4. Germline V gives CDR1 DFQATT, CDR2 SNEGSKA (reference sequence). The CDR3 is made up of 14 amino acids. CDR3 protein: CSALTSGSADTQYF. CDR3 DNA: TGCAGTGCTCTGACTAGCGGGAGTGCAGATACGCAGTATTTT.

This clonotype was observed at least ten times. This sequence joins TRBV7-9 and TRBJ1-2, with D uncertain. Trimming cost V 6 bases and J 2 bases, with 4 bases left between them. Germline CDR1 SEHNR, CDR2 FQNEAQ (reference sequence). CDR3 size: 11 residues. The CDR3 bases are TGTGCCAGCAGTATAAACTATGGCTACACCTTC. Its protein is CASSINYGYTF.

This clonotype was picked up many times. The chain recombines TRBV5-1 with TRBJ2-7; maybe TRBD1 (6 bases). V was shortened by 4 bases and J by 9 bases, with 20 bases between the two germline ends. The germline V gene has CDR1 SGHRS and CDR2 YFSETQ. The CDR3 spans 14 residues. The CDR3 DNA reads TGCGCCAGCAGCGGGGCGGACAGATCTTTGTGGCAGTACTTC. Amino acid sequence: CASSGADRSLWQYF.

The sample holds many counts of this clonotype. V gene TRBV6-5 combines with J gene TRBJ1-2; 8 positions match TRBD1. Germline CDR1 MNHEY, CDR2 SVGAGI. The V gene end was trimmed by 2 bases and the J gene end by 4 bases; junction bases not matched to a gene: 6. The CDR3 runs 15 residues. CDR3 in DNA: TGTGCCAGCAGTTACCCGCAGGGGGCCATCTATGGCTACACCTTC. It yields the protein CASSYPQGAIYGYTF.

This clonotype came up many times. The rearrangement links TRBV5-1 to TRBJ2-2, with D uncertain. CDR1 and CDR2 from the germline V gene are SGHRS and YFSETQ. CDR3 length: 16 amino acids. V lost 0 bases, J lost 2 bases, and 11 bases lay in between. The CDR3 is CASSLGADFNTGELFF. CDR3 coding DNA: TGCGCCAGCAGCTTGGGGGCAGACTTTAACACCGGGGAGCTGTTTTTT.

This clonotype was seen repeatedly, ten times or more. This chain joins TRBV6-6 and TRBJ2-1; D is undetermined. This CDR3 region has 13 residues. V was shortened by 6 bases and J by 7 bases, with 13 bases between the two germline ends. The germline CDR1 and CDR2 sequences are MNHNY and SVGAGI (reference sequence). The CDR3 loop reads CASSHDPRNEQFF. The CDR3 DNA is TGTGCCAGCAGCCACGACCCGAGGAATGAGCAGTTCTTC.

V is TRBV9 and J is TRBJ1-4; no reliable D call. This CDR3 has 17 residues. V was trimmed by 1 base and J by 0 bases, leaving 13 bases between them. From germline, CDR1 is SGDLS and CDR2 YYNGEE. Here the CDR3 DNA reads TGTGCCAGCAGCGTAAGAGGATCCCACACAACTAATGAAAAACTGTTTTTT. Translated, it gives CASSVRGSHTTNEKLFF.

In this sample, this clonotype turned up many times. The chain is built from TRBV12-3 or TRBV12-4 and TRBJ1-2; 10 bases line up with TRBD1. The CDR3 loop spans 15 amino acids. V dropped 5 bases and J dropped 4; count of bases not matched to a gene: 7. CDR3 loop: CASSGPGQGGYGYTF. The CDR3, as DNA: TGTGCCAGCAGTGGACCCGGACAGGGGGGCTATGGCTACACCTTC.

This clonotype was detected many times. This chain uses TRBV29-1 with TRBJ1-1, with D unresolved. The CDR3 consists of 12 residues. V lost 6 bases and J 4 bases, leaving 12 bases between the germline ends. Germline CDR1 reads SQVTM; CDR2 reads ANQGSEA. The CDR3 spells CSVRLWGTEAFF. DNA of the CDR3: TGCAGCGTCAGACTCTGGGGCACTGAAGCTTTCTTT.

This clonotype was picked up a small number of times. The CDR3 sequence is CASSPTGLGEADEQFF. Here the CDR3 DNA reads TGTGCCAGCAGCCCTACGGGACTAGGGGAGGCCGATGAGCAGTTCTTC. The chain combines TRBV7-6 with TRBJ2-1, with 8 bases that match TRBD2. With 5 bases clipped from V and 8 bases from J, the junction kept 14 bases outside the gene matches. CDR3 size: 16 residues. In germline, CDR1 is SGHVS, CDR2 FNYEAQ.

In this sample, this clonotype turned up many times. The chain carries TRBV15 and TRBJ1-1, with D uncertain. V was cut by 5 bases and J by 0 bases, with 7 bases left in between. CDR1 and CDR2 (germline): LNHNV, YYDKDF (reference sequence). The CDR3 length is 13 residues. The CDR3 spells CATSPKVNTEAFF. DNA for the CDR3: TGTGCCACCAGCCCAAAGGTGAACACTGAAGCTTTCTTT.

The chain employs TRBV4-1 and TRBJ2-1; 7 bases are a match to TRBD2. The CDR3 runs to 13 residues. Germline values: CDR1 MGHRA, CDR2 YSYEKL. Trimming removed 7 bases from V and 7 bases from J; junction bases left unmatched: 7. CDR3 in amino acids: CASTSGGMNEQFF. The CDR3 DNA reads TGCGCCAGCACTAGCGGAGGGATGAATGAGCAGTTCTTC.

This clonotype has a count of ten or more. This chain joins TRBV20-1 and TRBJ1-4; D remains unclear. Deletions cut 6 bases from V and 0 bases from J, with 8 bases between. The germline V gene encodes CDR1 DFQATT and CDR2 SNEGSKA (reference sequence). The CDR3 contains 13 residues. CDR3: CSALTSTNEKLFF. Here the CDR3 DNA reads TGCAGTGCCCTGACCTCAACTAATGAAAAACTGTTTTTT.

This clonotype was observed many times. The genes are TRBV7-2 and TRBJ2-3, with 8 bases matching TRBD1. CDR1 is SGHTA and CDR2 is FQGNSA in the germline V gene. V gave up 2 bases and J gave up 3 bases; unmatched junction bases: 7. The CDR3 has 16 residues. The CDR3: CASSLYTGGLTDTQYF. For the CDR3, the DNA is TGTGCCAGCAGCTTATACACAGGGGGTTTAACAGATACGCAGTATTTT. Supplemented by reference TRBV7-2 and TRBJ2-3, the full variable domain reads GAGVSQSPSNKVTEKGKDVELRCDPISGHTALYWYRQSLGQGLEFLIYFQGNSAPDKSGLPSDRFSAERTGGSVSTLTIQRTQQEDSAVYLCASSLYTGGLTDTQYFGPGTRLTVL.

This clonotype was counted between two and nine times. The rearrangement links TRBV11-1 to TRBJ2-3, with 14 bases matching TRBD2. The CDR3 is 18 amino acids. Trimming took 1 base from V and 1 from J; bases not matched to a gene: 4. Germline loops: CDR1 SGHAT, CDR2 FQDESV (reference sequence). The CDR3 DNA follows: TGTGCCAGCAGCTTAGAAGGGACTAGCGGGGGACGCACAGATACGCAGTATTTT. Protein product: CASSLEGTSGGRTDTQYF.

In the case of this clonotype: A much bigger clone sits one base away, suggesting this may be a read error. The J gene is TRBJ2-3, the V gene TRBV20-1; 9 bases match TRBD1. Germline CDR1 is DFQATT and CDR2 is SNEGSKA (reference sequence). This CDR3 spans 14 amino acids. CDR3 sequence reads: CCAPSRQGGNTQYF. In DNA form, the CDR3 reads TGCTGTGCTCCCTCGAGACAGGGGGGAAATACGCAGTATTTT.

This clonotype was seen at least ten times. The V gene is TRBV7-2, the J gene TRBJ1-3, with 9 bases fitting TRBD1. Trimming cost V 5 bases and J 4 bases; bases outside gene matches: 9. The CDR3 is made up of 16 amino acids. Germline V gene data show CDR1 as SGHTA and CDR2 as FQGNSA. The CDR3 loop reads CASSPQGAGAGNTIYF. The CDR3 DNA reads as TGTGCCAGCAGCCCACAGGGGGCTGGAGCAGGAAACACCATATATTTT.

Of note for this clonotype: One junction end does not reproduce the germline sequence, and a read error may be involved. The chain couples TRBV4-2 to TRBJ2-5; 8 bases align to TRBD2. Germline CDR1 LGHNA, CDR2 YNFKEQ. The CDR3 runs 17 residues. CDR3 region: CASCHTNSGVKQETQYF. CDR3 DNA: TGTGCCAGCTGCCATACAAATAGCGGGGTGAAACAAGAGACCCAGTACTTC.

The chain employs TRBV7-2 and TRBJ2-5; D uncertain. This CDR3 region has 11 residues. V lost 5 bases to trimming and J lost 9 bases, with 10 bases between them. The germline CDR1 and CDR2 sequences are SGHTA and FQGNSA. In DNA form, the CDR3 reads TGTGCCAGCAGCCCTGGGTGGGCCCAGTACTTC. Amino acids: CASSPGWAQYF.

At least ten counts were recorded for this clonotype. The CDR3 nucleotides are TGTGCCTGGAGTGGCTCAGGGGGCCGTCGAGCTTTCTTT. This sequence encodes CAWSGSGGRRAFF. J is TRBJ1-1 and V is TRBV30; 8 bases agree with TRBD1. Germline values: CDR1 GTSNPN, CDR2 SVGIG (reference sequence). The CDR3 extends over 13 amino acids. V shed 1 base and J 10 bases; nucleotides not matched to a gene: 8.

This clonotype was recorded at least ten times. The chain joins TRBV9 to TRBJ2-1; D not resolved. Per the germline V gene, CDR1 is SGDLS and CDR2 is YYNGEE. This CDR3 is 13 amino acids long. Trimming took off 2 bases at V and 9 bases at J, with 12 bases between the two ends. This CDR3 reads CASSVAEPGEQFF. The DNA for the CDR3 is TGTGCCAGCAGCGTTGCGGAGCCGGGTGAGCAGTTCTTC.

This clonotype was seen ten or more times. The CDR3 nucleotides read TGCAGTGCCCAAGAGGGCAGGGGGGAAAATTCACCCCTCCACTTT. It codes for CSAQEGRGENSPLHF. V and J are TRBV20-1 and TRBJ1-6, with TRBD1 identical over 7 bases. Trimming at V came to 6 bases and at J to 7 bases, leaving 12 bases not matched to a gene. The CDR3 runs to 15 residues. Germline V gene data show CDR1 as DFQATT and CDR2 as SNEGSKA (reference sequence).

Worth noting for this clonotype: It may be a read error: a sequence one base away is much more abundant. The chain has TRBV7-6 and TRBJ2-7, with D uncertain. This CDR3 region has 13 residues. Trimming cost V 1 base and J 6 bases, with 10 bases left between them. Germline CDR1 and CDR2: SGHVS and FNYEAQ. CDR3 nucleotide sequence: TGTGCCAGCAGCTTAGGTATGAGCTGCGAGCAGTACTTC. Amino acid sequence: CASSLGMSCEQYF.

This clonotype appeared many times. The rearrangement joins TRBV29-1 to TRBJ2-1; tentatively, D is TRBD1 (5 bases). V was pared by 6 bases and J by 10 bases, with 13 bases between. The CDR3 length is 11 residues. Germline loops: CDR1 SQVTM, CDR2 ANQGSEA. In DNA, the CDR3 is TGCAGCGTAGTGGGGCTGGAAGAGCAGTTCTTC. As protein: CSVVGLEEQFF.